The clone carrying this TCR beta chain was recorded a few times. Antigen: not known. These data belong to a study of post-analysis software for immune sequencing data. For the study at large: The cohort encompassed relapsing-remitting, secondary progressive and progressive-relapsing multiple sclerosis disease courses.

This CDR3 region has 14 residues. Looked up from germline, CDR1 is SGHRS and CDR2 is YFSETQ. Trimming removed 3 bases at V and 1 base at J, with 11 bases between. General observations from the study: TRBV segments more frequent in patients than in controls numbered about 5 and included TRBV5-6, TRBV5-1 and TRBV20-1.

Incorporated into the TCR beta cDNA libraries were unique molecular identifiers, which served to reduce PCR and sequencing biases. Some 500,000 cDNA molecules were recovered from an input of roughly 0.85 to 10 million T cells. TCRdb independently ran MiXCR on the PCR reads; one entry per CDR3 protein. Found here are hundreds of thousands of distinct CDR3 sequences, 59% of them singletons; the top ten hold around 11%. The material sequenced was blood. The chain employs TRBV5-1 and TRBJ2-7; D is possibly TRBD2 (6 bases). The clonotype originates from a girl aged 2-10 years with multiple sclerosis. CDR3 in DNA: TGCGCCAGCAGCTGGCGGGACGGATCCTACGAGCAGTACTTC. Amino acid sequence: CASSWRDGSYEQYF.